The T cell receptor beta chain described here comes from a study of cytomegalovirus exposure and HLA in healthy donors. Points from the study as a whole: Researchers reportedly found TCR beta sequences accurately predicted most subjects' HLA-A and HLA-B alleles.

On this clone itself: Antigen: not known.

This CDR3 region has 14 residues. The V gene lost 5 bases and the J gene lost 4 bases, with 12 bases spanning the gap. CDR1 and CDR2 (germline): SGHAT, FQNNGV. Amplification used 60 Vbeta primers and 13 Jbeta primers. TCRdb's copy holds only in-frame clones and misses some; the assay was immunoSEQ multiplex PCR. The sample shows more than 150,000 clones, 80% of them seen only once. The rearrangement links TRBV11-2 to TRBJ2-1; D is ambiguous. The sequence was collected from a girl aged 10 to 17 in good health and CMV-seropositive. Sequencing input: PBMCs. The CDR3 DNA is TGTGCCAGCAGCGGCGCTCCGAGGTACAATGAGCAGTTCTTC. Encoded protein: CASSGAPRYNEQFF.